Listed below are T cell receptor beta chains from one sample, sequenced in a study of PD-1 blockade in classical Hodgkin lymphoma. TCRdb keeps only in-frame clones here, not all; method: immunoSEQ multiplex PCR. The data contain several thousand clones, about 81% of them singletons. Sequences were derived from CD8+ T cells from blood, sampled before the fourth cycle of nivolumab. The receptors shown here come from a human donor with classical Hodgkin lymphoma. Both conserved end residues are part of each CDR3. A D gene is named only where the DNA matches it firmly. Some rows mark clone size as missing; the rest say once, few, many or name a class of expanded clone.

d_call j_call clone_size v_call cdr3_nt cdr3_aa
TRBD2 TRBJ2-1 once TRBV14 TGTGCCAGCAGCCACGGACTAGCGGGAGCCTACAATGAGCAGTTCTTC CASSHGLAGAYNEQFF
NA TRBJ2-3 NA TRBV7-6 TGTGCCAGCAGCGCGCCGAGGGGTTTGGATACGCAGTATTTT CASSAPRGLDTQYF
NA TRBJ2-7 NA TRBV11-2 TGTGCCAGCAGCTATGGTCCCTACGAGCAGTACTTC CASSYGPYEQYF
NA TRBJ2-7 NA TRBV27 TGTGCCAGCAGTTTAGACAGCTCCTACGAGCAGTACTTC CASSLDSSYEQYF
TRBD2 TRBJ2-4 NA TRBV2 TGTGCCAGCAGCCAGCGTGGGGGGGGGACCAAAAACATTCAGTACTTC CASSQRGGGTKNIQYF
NA TRBJ2-5 few TRBV7-2 TGTGCCAGCAGCTTCGACAGTCCGGGGACCCAGTACTTC CASSFDSPGTQYF
TRBD2 TRBJ2-1 NA TRBV4-2 TGTGCCACTAGTGGGGCGGGGGGGACCGATGAGCAGTTCTTC CATSGAGGTDEQFF
NA TRBJ2-1 NA TRBV4-1 TGCGCCAGCAGAGACACAGCCTACAATGAGCAGTTCTTC CASRDTAYNEQFF
TRBD1 TRBJ1-5 NA TRBV7-8 TGTGCCAGCAGCTTAAGGGACAGGGGGAGAAGGAATCAGCCCCAGCATTTT CASSLRDRGRRNQPQHF
NA TRBJ1-2 once TRBV5-5 TGTGCCAGCAGCCGCCGAAGGGGCGACAAGCGCCATGGCTACACCTTC CASSRRRGDKRHGYTF
NA TRBJ2-1 NA TRBV29-1 TGCAGCGTTGAAGACCCCAAGAGCTCCTACAATGAGCAGTTCTTC CSVEDPKSSYNEQFF
NA TRBJ2-1 NA TRBV11-2 TGTGCCAGCAGCTTAGATTGGACGGCGGTCAATGAGCAGTTCTTC CASSLDWTAVNEQFF
NA TRBJ1-2 NA TRBV9 TGTGCCAGCAAGGGGGTTTCGGACTATGGCTACACCTTC CASKGVSDYGYTF
NA TRBJ1-6 medium-sized TRBV28 TGTGCCAGCAGTTTGTATCTTTCCTATAATTCACCCCTCCACTTT CASSLYLSYNSPLHF